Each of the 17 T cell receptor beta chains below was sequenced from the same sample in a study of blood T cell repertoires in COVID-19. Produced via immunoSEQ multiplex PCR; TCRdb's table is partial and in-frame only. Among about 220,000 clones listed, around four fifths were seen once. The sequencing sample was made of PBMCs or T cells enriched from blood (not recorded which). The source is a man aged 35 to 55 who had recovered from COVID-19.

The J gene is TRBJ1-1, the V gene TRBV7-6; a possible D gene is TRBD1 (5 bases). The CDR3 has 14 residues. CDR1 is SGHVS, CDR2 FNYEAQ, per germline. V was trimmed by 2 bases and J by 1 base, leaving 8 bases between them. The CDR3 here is CASSLRGSNTEAFF. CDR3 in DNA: TGTGCCAGCAGCTTACGGGGGTCGAACACTGAAGCTTTCTTT. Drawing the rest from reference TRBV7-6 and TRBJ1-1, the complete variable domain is GAGVSQSPRYKVTKRGQDVALRCDPISGHVSLYWYRQALGQGPEFLTYFNYEAQQDKSGLPNDRFSAERPEGSISTLTIQRTEQRDSAMYRCASSLRGSNTEAFFGQGTRLTVV.

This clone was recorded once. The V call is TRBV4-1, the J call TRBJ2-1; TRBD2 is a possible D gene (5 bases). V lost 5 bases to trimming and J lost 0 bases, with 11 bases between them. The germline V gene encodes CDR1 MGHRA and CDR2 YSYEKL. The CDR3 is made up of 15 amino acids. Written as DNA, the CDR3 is TGCGCCAGCAGCTACGGGAAGAGCTCCTACAATGAGCAGTTCTTC. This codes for CASSYGKSSYNEQFF.

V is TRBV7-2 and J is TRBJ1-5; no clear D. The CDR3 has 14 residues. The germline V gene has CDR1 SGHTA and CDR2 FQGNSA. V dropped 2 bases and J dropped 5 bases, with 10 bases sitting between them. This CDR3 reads CASSLTQLHQPQHF. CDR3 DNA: TGTGCCAGCAGCTTAACACAGCTTCATCAGCCCCAGCATTTT.

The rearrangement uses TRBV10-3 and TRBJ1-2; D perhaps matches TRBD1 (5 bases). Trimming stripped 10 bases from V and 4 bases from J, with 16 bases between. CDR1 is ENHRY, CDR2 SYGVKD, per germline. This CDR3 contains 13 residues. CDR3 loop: CATSTAQPYGYTF. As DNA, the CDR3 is TGTGCCACGTCGACAGCGCAGCCCTATGGCTACACCTTC.

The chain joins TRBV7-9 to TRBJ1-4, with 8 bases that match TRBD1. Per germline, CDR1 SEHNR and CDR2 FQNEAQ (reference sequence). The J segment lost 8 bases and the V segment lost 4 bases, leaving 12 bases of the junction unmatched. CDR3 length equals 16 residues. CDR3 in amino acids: CASSSPGTGPTEKLFF. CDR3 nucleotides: TGTGCCAGCAGCTCCCCCGGGACAGGTCCAACAGAAAAACTGTTTTTT.

Written as DNA, the CDR3 is TGTGCCAGCAGTGGGAGACAGGGCGATCAGCCCCAGCATTTT. It is translated as CASSGRQGDQPQHF. V usage is TRBV2 and J usage is TRBJ1-5, with TRBD1 matching 7 bases. CDR1 and CDR2 (germline): SNHLY, FYNNEI. The length of the CDR3 is 14 residues. With 4 bases clipped from V and 5 bases from J, the junction kept 5 bases outside the gene matches.

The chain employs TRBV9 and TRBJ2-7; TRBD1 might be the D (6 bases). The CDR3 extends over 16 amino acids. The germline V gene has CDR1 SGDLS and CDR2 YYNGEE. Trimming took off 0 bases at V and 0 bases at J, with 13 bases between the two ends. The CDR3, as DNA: TGTGCCAGCAGCGTAGCTGGGGACATTCTCTCCTACGAGCAGTACTTC. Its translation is CASSVAGDILSYEQYF.

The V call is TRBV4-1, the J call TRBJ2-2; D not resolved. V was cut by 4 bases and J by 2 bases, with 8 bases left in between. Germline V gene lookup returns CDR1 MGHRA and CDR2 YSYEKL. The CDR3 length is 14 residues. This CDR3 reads CASSLLPNTGELFF. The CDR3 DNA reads TGCGCCAGCAGCCTCCTACCTAACACCGGGGAGCTGTTTTTT.

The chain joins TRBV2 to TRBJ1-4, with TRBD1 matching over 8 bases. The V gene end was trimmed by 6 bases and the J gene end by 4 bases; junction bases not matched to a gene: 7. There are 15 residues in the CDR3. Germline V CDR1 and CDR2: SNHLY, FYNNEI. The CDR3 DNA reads TGTGCCAGCAGAGTAAGGACAGGGTATAATGAAAAACTGTTTTTT. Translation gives CASRVRTGYNEKLFF.

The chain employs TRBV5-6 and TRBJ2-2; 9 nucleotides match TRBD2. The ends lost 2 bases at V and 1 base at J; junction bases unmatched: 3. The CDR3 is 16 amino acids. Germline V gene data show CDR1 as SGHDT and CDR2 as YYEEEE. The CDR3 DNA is TGTGCCAGCAGCTTATTAGCGGGGGTGAACACCGGGGAGCTGTTTTTT. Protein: CASSLLAGVNTGELFF.

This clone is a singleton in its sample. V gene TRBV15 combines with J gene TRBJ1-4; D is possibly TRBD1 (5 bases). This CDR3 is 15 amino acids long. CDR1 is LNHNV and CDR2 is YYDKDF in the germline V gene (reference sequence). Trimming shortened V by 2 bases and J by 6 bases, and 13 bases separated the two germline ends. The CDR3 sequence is CATSRPRGADEKLFF. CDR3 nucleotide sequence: TGTGCCACCAGCAGACCTCGCGGGGCAGATGAAAAACTGTTTTTT.

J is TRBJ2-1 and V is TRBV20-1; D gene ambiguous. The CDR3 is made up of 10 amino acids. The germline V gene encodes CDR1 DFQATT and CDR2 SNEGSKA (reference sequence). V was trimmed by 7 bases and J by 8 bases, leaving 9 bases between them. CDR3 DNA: TGCAGTGTTATGGCGGATGAGCAGTTCTTC. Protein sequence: CSVMADEQFF.

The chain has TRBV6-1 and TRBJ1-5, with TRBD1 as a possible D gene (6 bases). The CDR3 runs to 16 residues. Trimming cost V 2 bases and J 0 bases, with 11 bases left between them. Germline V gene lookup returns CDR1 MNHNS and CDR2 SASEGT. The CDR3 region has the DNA TGTGCCAGCAGTGAATCTTGGACAGTTAGCAATCAGCCCCAGCATTTT. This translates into CASSESWTVSNQPQHF.

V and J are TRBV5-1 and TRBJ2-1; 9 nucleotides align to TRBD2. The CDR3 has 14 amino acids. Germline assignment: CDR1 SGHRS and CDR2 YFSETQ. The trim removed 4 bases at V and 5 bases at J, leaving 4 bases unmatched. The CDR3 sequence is CASSGGGAHNEQFF. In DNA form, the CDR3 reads TGCGCCAGCAGCGGCGGGGGGGCCCACAATGAGCAGTTCTTC. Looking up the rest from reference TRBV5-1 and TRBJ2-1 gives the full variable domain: KAGVTQTPRYLIKTRGQQVTLSCSPISGHRSVSWYQQTPGQGLQFLFEYFSETQRNKGNFPGRFSGRQFSNSRSEMNVSTLELGDSALYLCASSGGGAHNEQFFGPGTRLTVL.

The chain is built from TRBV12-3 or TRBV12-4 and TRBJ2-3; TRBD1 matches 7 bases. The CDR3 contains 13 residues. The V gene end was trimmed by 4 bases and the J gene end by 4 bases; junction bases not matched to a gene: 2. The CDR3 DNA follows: TGTGCCAGCAGTTACAGGGGATCAGATACGCAGTATTTT. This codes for CASSYRGSDTQYF.

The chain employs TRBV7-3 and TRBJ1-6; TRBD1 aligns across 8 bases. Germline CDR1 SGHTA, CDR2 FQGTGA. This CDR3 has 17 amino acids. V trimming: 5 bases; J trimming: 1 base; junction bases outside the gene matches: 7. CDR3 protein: CASSLQGVGSYNSPLHF. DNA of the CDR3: TGTGCCAGCAGCCTACAGGGGGTCGGGTCCTATAATTCACCCCTCCACTTT. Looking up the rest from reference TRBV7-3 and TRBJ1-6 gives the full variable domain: GAGVSQTPSNKVTEKGKYVELRCDPISGHTALYWYRQSLGQGPEFLIYFQGTGAADDSGLPNDRFFAVRPEGSVSTLKIQRTERGDSAVYLCASSLQGVGSYNSPLHFGNGTRLTVT.

This CDR3 is CASSLVGGASYEQYF. The CDR3 nucleotides read TGTGCCAGCAGCTTAGTCGGCGGGGCCTCCTACGAGCAGTACTTC. The chain has TRBV7-2 and TRBJ2-7, with D perhaps matching TRBD2 (6 bases). V lost 1 base and J 0 bases, leaving 10 bases between the germline ends. The CDR3 is 15 amino acids. Germline loops: CDR1 SGHTA, CDR2 FQGNSA.